The present T cell receptor beta chain was sequenced within a study of T cell responses to AZD1222 COVID-19 vaccine. Study-wide points: Among those given AZD1222, only five or six were seropositive at baseline. Unmutated variant regions are reportedly targeted by nearly half of spike-specific TCRs. Elevations in Spike-specific TCR breadth and depth followed administration of two AZD1222 doses. Donors were chiefly white British, with a greater number of females, and clonal diversity was perhaps underestimated.

V gave up 0 bases and J gave up 7 bases, with 16 bases separating them. The CDR3 consists of 15 residues. Germline lookup yields CDR1 SGHRS and CDR2 YFSETQ. Measured with immunoSEQ multiplex PCR; TCRdb has only the in-frame clones, and not every one. The table records around 200,000 clones, over 85% of them present only once. Regarding this clone: Antigen unknown.

The chain employs TRBV5-1 and TRBJ1-2; D is uncertain. The source material was peripheral blood, sampled 28 days after the second dose of the MenACWY control vaccine. The sequence came from an adult who received the MenACWY meningococcal vaccine as a control. CDR3 sequence: CASSLDFQVAGGYTF. In nucleotides, the CDR3 is TGCGCCAGCAGCTTGGACTTCCAGGTGGCGGGTGGCTACACCTTC.